These T cell receptor beta chains were read from a single sample in a study of blood T cells in healthy people across ages. TCRdb used MiXCR to reprocess the 5' RACE reads, holding one entry per CDR3 protein. This sample yields 1.5 million to 2 million distinct CDR3 sequences, of which around 50% are seen a single time; around 2.1% belongs to the top ten. The sequencing sample was made of blood. Source of these receptors: a woman aged 40-49 years in good health. The CDR3 runs from the conserved cysteine through the conserved F or W. Each record gives: clone size, D gene, J gene, V gene, CDR3 DNA, CDR3 protein. D genes are given only for firm matches. Clone size is given for some rows only: seen once, a few or many times, or a class if the clone is expanded.

. | . | TRBJ2-5 | TRBV7-2 | TGTGCCGGCGGCTCGGGACTTCCCCAAGAGACCCAGTACTTC | CAGGSGLPQETQYF
. | TRBD2 | TRBJ2-7 | TRBV7-9 | TGTGCCAGCAGCTCACCGGGGGGTACGCAGGAACCCTACGAGCAGTACTTC | CASSSPGGTQEPYEQYF
. | TRBD2 | TRBJ2-1 | TRBV4-2 | TGTGCCAGCAGCCAAGAGGGGACTAGCGGTTACAATGAGCCGTTCTTC | CASSQEGTSGYNEPFF
. | TRBD2 | TRBJ2-4 | TRBV9 | TGTGCCAGCAGCGGGGACTACCAGAACATTCAGTACTTC | CASSGDYQNIQYF
once | . | TRBJ1-2 | TRBV3-1 | TGTGCCAGCAGCCAAGCGATGGGCGGCTACACCTTC | CASSQAMGGYTF
. | TRBD1 | TRBJ2-1 | TRBV4-3 | TGCGCCAGCAGCCAAGATCGGGACAGTCATGAGCAGTTCTTC | CASSQDRDSHEQFF
few | TRBD2 | TRBJ2-3 | TRBV7-8 | TGTGCCAGCAGCGTACTAGCGGGGTACACAGATACGCAGTATTTT | CASSVLAGYTDTQYF
. | TRBD1 | TRBJ2-7 | TRBV20-1 | TGCAGTGCTAGACCCCGATCGGACAGGCGATCCGACGAGCAGTACTTC | CSARPRSDRRSDEQYF
many | . | TRBJ2-3 | TRBV5-1 | TGCGCCAGCAGCTTGGAAGGCCTTCCAGATACGCAGTATTTT | CASSLEGLPDTQYF
few | TRBD2 | TRBJ2-3 | TRBV4-1 | TGCGCCAGCAGCCAAGATCCCCCCGGGGGGGAGGATACGCAGTATTTT | CASSQDPPGGEDTQYF
. | . | TRBJ2-7 | TRBV5-1 | TGCGCCAGCAGCACCAACACAGGGTTTTTAAGCTCCTACGAGCAGTACTTC | CASSTNTGFLSSYEQYF
many | . | TRBJ2-7 | TRBV20-1 | TGCAGTGCTAGAGATGGATACGAGCAGTACTTC | CSARDGYEQYF
. | . | TRBJ2-7 | TRBV6-5 | TGTGCCAGCAGTTACTCCTACCCTTGGGCAAGGGTTTCCTACGAGCAGTACTTC | CASSYSYPWARVSYEQYF
. | . | TRBJ2-1 | TRBV5-1 | TGCGCCAGCAGCCCTAGACAGACAGCTAATACCTACAATGAGCAGTTCTTC | CASSPRQTANTYNEQFF
. | TRBD2 | TRBJ2-3 | TRBV20-1 | TGCAGTGCTAGAAAACTAGCGGGGGGGCGGGTAGATACGCAGTATTTT | CSARKLAGGRVDTQYF
. | . | TRBJ1-6 | TRBV28 | TGTGCCAGCAGATCCCACGCAAGCTCCTATAATTCACCCCTCCACTTT | CASRSHASSYNSPLHF
few | TRBD1 | TRBJ1-2 | TRBV12-3/TRBV12-4 | TGTGCCAGCAGCTCTACAGGGGCTACTAACTATGGCTACACCTTC | CASSSTGATNYGYTF
. | . | TRBJ2-5 | TRBV18 | TGTGCCAGCTCACTTCAACAGGGAGGAGCACAAGAGACCCAGTACTTC | CASSLQQGGAQETQYF
. | . | TRBJ1-1 | TRBV6-5 | TGTGCCAGCAGAGTGGGGTCCCTGAACACTGAAGCTTTCTTT | CASRVGSLNTEAFF
many | . | TRBJ1-2 | TRBV12-3/TRBV12-4 | TGTGCCAGCAGTTTTCAGGGGAACTATGGCTACACCTTC | CASSFQGNYGYTF
. | . | TRBJ1-1 | TRBV7-9 | TGTGCCAGCAGCTTACTACAGGGAACTGAAGCTTTCTTT | CASSLLQGTEAFF
. | . | TRBJ1-1 | TRBV7-6 | TGTGCCAGCAGCTTTAAAACAATGGGGGAGAACACTGAAGCTTTCTTT | CASSFKTMGENTEAFF
. | TRBD1 | TRBJ2-3 | TRBV2 | TGTGCCAGCAGTGAAAGACGCTCGACAGGGGGACACACAGATACGCAGTATTTT | CASSERRSTGGHTDTQYF
few | TRBD2 | TRBJ2-5 | TRBV4-3 | TGCGCCAGCAGCCAAGATTGGCGGGGGGGGCAAGAGACCCAGTACTTC | CASSQDWRGGQETQYF
few | TRBD1 | TRBJ2-1 | TRBV11-2 | TGTGCCAGCAGCTTTGTAAGGGACAGTGATGAGCAGTTCTTC | CASSFVRDSDEQFF
. | . | TRBJ1-5 | TRBV20-1 | TGCAGTGCCCAAAAGGGGGGTTACGATCAGCCCCAGCATTTT | CSAQKGGYDQPQHF
few | TRBD2 | TRBJ2-5 | TRBV4-3 | TGCGCCAGCAGCCAGGGACTAGCGGGGGGTTACCAAGAGACCCAGTACTTC | CASSQGLAGGYQETQYF